There are a few counts of the clone carrying this T cell receptor (beta chain). A junction end diverges from the germline sequence, so it may reflect a read error. This sample is part of a study of blood T cell repertoires in COVID-19. Per germline, CDR1 SNHLY and CDR2 FYNNEI. This CDR3 has 13 amino acids. TCRdb's table, derived via immunoSEQ multiplex PCR, lists solely in-frame clones and lacks some. The sample comprises approximately 380,000 clones, about 85% of which are singletons, and 3% to 4% rests with the top ten. This chain joins TRBV2 and TRBJ2-7; tentative D call: TRBD1 (6 bases). The TCR was taken from a woman aged 18-30 years with acute or convalescent COVID-19. Sample: peripheral blood. The chain's CDR3 is CASIRTGYARGVF. As DNA, the CDR3 is TGTGCCAGCATCCGAACAGGGTACGCCCGAGGGGTTTTC.